This TCR beta chain is from a study of T-cell memory formation after mild COVID-19. Looking at the study overall: The two donors had largely donor-specific TCR clusters. Findings of the study overall: Chiefly within CM and EM were the contracting CD4+ clones; CD8+ ones were within EMRA. Nothing confirmed that second-wave clones peaking on day 37 were specific for SARS-CoV-2. Pre-infection memory harbored some responding clones, suggesting cross-reactive memory joined.

In the case of this clonotype: The target antigen is unknown.

V lost 5 bases to trimming and J lost 7 bases; unmatched junction nucleotides: 8. CDR3 length equals 17 residues. Germline assignment: CDR1 SEHNR and CDR2 FQNEAQ (reference sequence). TCRdb re-called the 5' RACE reads through MiXCR, storing one row per CDR3 protein. The sample has a few hundred thousand distinct CDR3 sequences; roughly 20% are singletons. The origin of this receptor is an adult woman who had mild COVID-19 (a few samples of this study predate the infection). Cell type and time point are not known. The sample comprised PBMCs or a T cell subset sorted from them (not recorded which). The chain employs TRBV7-9 and TRBJ2-1, with 16 bases that match TRBD2. The CDR3 nucleotides read TGTGCCAGCAGCCACCCGAAGGGACTAGCGGGGGGGAATGAGCAGTTCTTC. It is translated as CASSHPKGLAGGNEQFF.